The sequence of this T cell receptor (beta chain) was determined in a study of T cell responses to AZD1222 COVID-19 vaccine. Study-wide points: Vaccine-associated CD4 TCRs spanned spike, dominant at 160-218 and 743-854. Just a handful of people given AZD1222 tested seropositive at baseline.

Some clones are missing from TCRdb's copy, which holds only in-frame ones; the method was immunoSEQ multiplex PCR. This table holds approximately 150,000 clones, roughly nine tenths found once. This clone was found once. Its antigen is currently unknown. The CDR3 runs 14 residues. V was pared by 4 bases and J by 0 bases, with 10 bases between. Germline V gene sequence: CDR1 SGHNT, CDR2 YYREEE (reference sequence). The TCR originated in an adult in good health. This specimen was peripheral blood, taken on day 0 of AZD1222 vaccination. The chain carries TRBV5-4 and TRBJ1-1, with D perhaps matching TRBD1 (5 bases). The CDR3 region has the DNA TGTGCCAGCAGCCACGCGACAGTGAACACTGAAGCTTTCTTT. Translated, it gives CASSHATVNTEAFF. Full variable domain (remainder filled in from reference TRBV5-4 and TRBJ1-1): ETGVTQSPTHLIKTRGQQVTLRCSSQSGHNTVSWYQQALGQGPQFIFQYYREEENGRGNFPPRFSGLQFPNYSSELNVNALELDDSALYLCASSHATVNTEAFFGQGTRLTVV.